Below are 9 T cell receptor beta chains sequenced from a single sample in a study of T cells in Graves' hyperthyroidism and ophthalmopathy. Researchers took RNA transcripts and amplified the TCR beta CDR3 regions from them. The TCR CDR3 first-round RT-PCR relied on the HTBI primer set. Each CDR3 protein is one row after TCRdb ran MiXCR on the multiplex PCR reads. This sample has nearly 250,000 distinct CDR3 sequences; over 15% occur once, and the top ten carry 25% to 30%. Sequencing used blood. The receptor source for this set is a woman under 30 with Graves' ophthalmopathy.

This clonotype was picked up many times. The chain carries TRBV7-9 and TRBJ2-4, with TRBD2 as a possible D gene (5 bases). The CDR3 has 18 residues. The V gene lost 4 bases and the J gene lost 1 base, with 20 bases spanning the gap. Germline assignment: CDR1 SEHNR and CDR2 FQNEAQ (reference sequence). The CDR3 reads CASSSVGAGDSAKNIQYF. The DNA for the CDR3 is TGTGCCAGCAGCTCCGTAGGAGCCGGGGATAGCGCCAAAAACATTCAGTACTTC.

This clonotype came up many times. This chain uses TRBV2 with TRBJ2-7; D unresolved. The V and J ends lost 0 bases and 6 bases respectively, with 6 bases between them. CDR1 is SNHLY, CDR2 FYNNEI, per germline. This CDR3 spans 12 amino acids. The CDR3 here is CASSEALSEQYF. Here the CDR3 DNA reads TGTGCCAGCAGTGAAGCGCTATCCGAGCAGTACTTC.

J is TRBJ1-2 and V is TRBV4-1; unclear D gene. With 0 bases removed from V and 4 bases from J, the gap between germline ends came to 21 bases. Per germline, CDR1 MGHRA and CDR2 YSYEKL. This CDR3 comprises 18 residues. The CDR3 nucleotides read TGCGCCAGCAGCCAAGAGGCCGGGGAGGCAGTGAACTTCTATGGCTACACCTTC. It specifies CASSQEAGEAVNFYGYTF.

This clonotype was observed at least ten times. CDR3: CAWQDRSYSPLHF. CDR3 nucleotides: TGTGCCTGGCAGGACAGGTCCTATTCACCCCTCCACTTT. The chain employs TRBV30 and TRBJ1-6, with 7 bases identical to TRBD1. This CDR3 spans 13 amino acids. The junction had 6 bases not matched to a gene; V was cut back by 5 bases and J by 8 bases. From germline, CDR1 is GTSNPN and CDR2 SVGIG (reference sequence).

The table lists this clonotype with many counts. The rearrangement links TRBV28 to TRBJ1-2; tentative D call: TRBD1 (5 bases). Trimming stripped 2 bases from V and 0 bases from J, with 10 bases between. The CDR3 sequence is 15 residues long. Germline assignment: CDR1 MDHEN and CDR2 SYDVKM. The CDR3 region has the DNA TGTGCCAGCAGTTTACAGGCAGGGACTAACTATGGCTACACCTTC. Residues: CASSLQAGTNYGYTF.

This clonotype showed up many times. The chain has TRBV7-9 and TRBJ2-6; 7 nucleotides match TRBD1. The CDR3 has 17 residues. Per the germline V gene, CDR1 is SEHNR and CDR2 is FQNEAQ (reference sequence). The V and J ends lost 5 bases and 0 bases, in that order; junction bases with no gene match: 7. CDR3 coding DNA: TGTGCCAGCAGCGGGGGACAGACCTACTCTGGGGCCAACGTCCTGACTTTC. Protein sequence: CASSGGQTYSGANVLTF.

There are many counts of this clonotype. The chain couples TRBV30 to TRBJ2-3; 8 nucleotides agree with TRBD1. This CDR3 is built from 12 residues. Germline CDR1 is GTSNPN and CDR2 is SVGIG (reference sequence). The CDR3 DNA is TGTGCGACAGGGGCCGGGGAAGATACGCAGTATTTT. Translated: CATGAGEDTQYF.

This chain connects TRBV5-1 to TRBJ2-1; D gene uncertain. From germline, CDR1 is SGHRS and CDR2 YFSETQ. V shed 0 bases and J shed 2 bases, with 6 bases lying between them. CDR3 length: 14 residues. The CDR3 sequence is CASSLAETYNEQFF. The CDR3 nucleotides read TGCGCCAGCAGCTTGGCGGAAACCTACAATGAGCAGTTCTTC. Based on the CDR3 plus reference TRBV5-1 and TRBJ2-1, the full variable domain is KAGVTQTPRYLIKTRGQQVTLSCSPISGHRSVSWYQQTPGQGLQFLFEYFSETQRNKGNFPGRFSGRQFSNSRSEMNVSTLELGDSALYLCASSLAETYNEQFFGPGTRLTVL.

This clonotype was seen repeatedly, ten times or more. The chain combines TRBV6-1 with TRBJ2-5; D perhaps matches TRBD2 (8 bases). The CDR3 has 14 amino acids. Trimming cost V 4 bases and J 5 bases, with 14 bases left between them. Germline assignment: CDR1 MNHNS and CDR2 SASEGT. The DNA of the CDR3 is TGTGCCAGCAGTGGACAGGGCGGGGGGGAGACCCAGTACTTC. Protein product: CASSGQGGGETQYF.